The 8 T cell receptor beta chains in this list originate from one sample, sequenced in a study of CD8 T cells in ankylosing spondylitis. In TCRdb, the 5' RACE reads were re-called with MiXCR into one record per CDR3 protein. The top ten hold 11% of the sample, which has approximately 200,000 distinct CDR3 sequences, roughly 13% seen once. Material for sequencing was blood, either unsorted or a sorted T cell fraction (not recorded which). The source of these receptors is a female donor with ankylosing spondylitis or in good health (not recorded which).

This clonotype was counted only a few times. The chain has TRBV7-9 and TRBJ2-2, with 10 bases that match TRBD1. Trimming took 3 bases from V and 6 from J; bases not matched to a gene: 10. This CDR3 has 17 residues. Germline V gene lookup returns CDR1 SEHNR and CDR2 FQNEAQ (reference sequence). This chain's CDR3 is CASSFYRGGQGAGELFF. In nucleotides, the CDR3 is TGTGCCAGCAGCTTCTACCGTGGAGGACAGGGGGCCGGGGAGCTGTTTTTT.

This clonotype was detected ten times or more. The V and J genes are TRBV12-3 or TRBV12-4 and TRBJ1-5; D is possibly TRBD1 (5 bases). Trimming left V 7 bases short and J 7 bases short, with 14 bases between. The CDR3 covers 13 residues. The CDR3 reads CASNIDQGQPQHF. The CDR3, as DNA: TGTGCCAGCAACATCGATCAGGGACAGCCCCAGCATTTT.

This clonotype occurred a few times. Given the absence of the conserved phenylalanine or tryptophan at the CDR3 end, a read error is likely. The gene calls are TRBV5-1 and TRBJ2-1; D gene ambiguous. The CDR3 length is 15 residues. The germline V gene has CDR1 SGHRS and CDR2 YFSETQ. V was shortened by 0 bases and J by 7 bases, with 14 bases between the two germline ends. The CDR3 coding sequence is TGCGCCAGCAGCTTGGAGGCAGGCAAGGCAAATGAGCAGTTCCTC. Residues: CASSLEAGKANEQFL.

Details on this clonotype: The germline gene is not matched at one end of the junction; a read error may be the cause. This sequence joins TRBV12-3 or TRBV12-4 and TRBJ2-7; D call uncertain. The CDR3 spans 14 residues. CDR3 sequence (DNA): TGTGCCAGCAGATACGCCTTGAGCTCCTGCGAGCAGTACTTC. It translates to CASRYALSSCEQYF.

This chain connects TRBV27 to TRBJ2-3; TRBD1 might be the D (6 bases). This CDR3 region has 11 residues. CDR1 and CDR2 from the germline V gene are MNHEY and SMNVEV (reference sequence). The V end lost 6 bases, the J end lost 7 bases, and 8 bases lay between the germline ends. CDR3 bases: TGTGCCAGCAGACAGGGCTATACGCAGTATTTT. Its translation: CASRQGYTQYF.

The chain recombines TRBV28 with TRBJ2-3, with D perhaps given as TRBD1 or TRBD2 (5 bases each). V was clipped by 4 bases and J by 4 bases, with 12 bases between them. Germline V gene lookup returns CDR1 MDHEN and CDR2 SYDVKM. The CDR3 runs to 14 residues. The CDR3 region has the DNA TGTGCCAGCAGTTGGGGGACCTTTTCAGATACGCAGTATTTT. Its translation: CASSWGTFSDTQYF.

Only a few counts were recorded for this clonotype. The CDR3 here is CASSAETGGNQPQHF. The CDR3 bases are TGCGCCAGCAGCGCAGAGACAGGTGGCAATCAGCCCCAGCATTTT. This chain connects TRBV5-1 to TRBJ1-5; tentatively, D is TRBD1 (6 bases). The length of the CDR3 is 15 residues. CDR1 and CDR2 (germline): SGHRS, YFSETQ. With 4 bases removed from V and 2 bases from J, the gap between germline ends came to 13 bases. Combining the CDR3 with reference TRBV5-1 and TRBJ1-5 gives the whole variable domain KAGVTQTPRYLIKTRGQQVTLSCSPISGHRSVSWYQQTPGQGLQFLFEYFSETQRNKGNFPGRFSGRQFSNSRSEMNVSTLELGDSALYLCASSAETGGNQPQHFGDGTRLSIL.

The table lists this clonotype with a few counts. This chain uses TRBV7-9 with TRBJ2-1, with 12 bases aligning to TRBD1. Germline trimming cut 7 bases from V and 3 bases from J; bases unmatched to any gene: 10. Germline CDR1 and CDR2: SEHNR and FQNEAQ (reference sequence). The CDR3 extends over 17 amino acids. CDR3 DNA: TGTGCCAGCATCGGGACAGGGGGCGCAGGGCTCTACAATGAGCAGTTCTTC. Translated: CASIGTGGAGLYNEQFF.